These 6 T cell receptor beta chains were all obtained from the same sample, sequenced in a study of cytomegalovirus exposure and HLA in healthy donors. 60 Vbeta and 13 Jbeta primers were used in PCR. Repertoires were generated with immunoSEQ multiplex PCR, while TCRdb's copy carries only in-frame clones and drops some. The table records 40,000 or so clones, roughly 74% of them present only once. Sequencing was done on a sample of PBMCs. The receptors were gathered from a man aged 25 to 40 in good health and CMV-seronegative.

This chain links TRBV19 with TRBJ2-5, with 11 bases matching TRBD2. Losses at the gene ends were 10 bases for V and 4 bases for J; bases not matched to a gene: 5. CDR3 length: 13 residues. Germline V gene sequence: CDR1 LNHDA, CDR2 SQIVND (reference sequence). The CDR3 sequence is CAIGLAGLETQYF. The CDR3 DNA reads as TGTGCCATCGGACTAGCGGGCTTAGAGACCCAGTACTTC.

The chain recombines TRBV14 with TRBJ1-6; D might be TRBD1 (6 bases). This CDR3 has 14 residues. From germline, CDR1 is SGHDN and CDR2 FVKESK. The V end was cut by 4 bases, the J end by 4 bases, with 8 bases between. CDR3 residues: CASSRGQYNSPLHF. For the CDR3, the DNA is TGTGCCAGCAGCCGCGGACAGTATAATTCACCCCTCCACTTT. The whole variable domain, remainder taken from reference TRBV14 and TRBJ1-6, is EAGVTQFPSHSVIEKGQTVTLRCDPISGHDNLYWYRRVMGKEIKFLLHFVKESKQDESGMPNNRFLAERTGGTYSTLKVQPAELEDSGVYFCASSRGQYNSPLHFGNGTRLTVT.

CDR3 sequence (DNA): TGTGCCAGCCGATGGAGGCCCTCCACAGATACGCAGTATTTT. Translated, it gives CASRWRPSTDTQYF. This chain uses TRBV28 with TRBJ2-3; possible D gene TRBD2, 5 bases. The CDR3 has 14 amino acids. The ends were cut back, 8 bases at V and 2 bases at J, with 14 bases in the middle. The germline V gene encodes CDR1 MDHEN and CDR2 SYDVKM.

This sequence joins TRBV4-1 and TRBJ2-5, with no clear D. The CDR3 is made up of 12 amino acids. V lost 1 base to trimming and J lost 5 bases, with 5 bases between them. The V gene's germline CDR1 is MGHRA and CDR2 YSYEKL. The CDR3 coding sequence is TGCGCCAGCAGCCAAGGGCGGGAGACCCAGTACTTC. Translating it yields CASSQGRETQYF.

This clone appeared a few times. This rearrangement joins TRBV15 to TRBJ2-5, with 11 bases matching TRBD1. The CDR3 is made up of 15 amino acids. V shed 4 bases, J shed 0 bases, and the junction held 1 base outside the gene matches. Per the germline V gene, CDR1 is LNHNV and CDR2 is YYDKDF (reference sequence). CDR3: CATSKGQGDQETQYF. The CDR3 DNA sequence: TGTGCCACCAGCAAGGGACAGGGGGACCAAGAGACCCAGTACTTC.

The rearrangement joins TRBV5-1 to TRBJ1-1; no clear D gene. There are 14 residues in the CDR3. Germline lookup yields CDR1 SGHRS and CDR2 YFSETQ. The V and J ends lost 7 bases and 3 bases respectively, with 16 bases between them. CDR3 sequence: CASYYLGRYTEAFF. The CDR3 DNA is TGCGCCAGCTATTACCTCGGGAGGTACACTGAAGCTTTCTTT. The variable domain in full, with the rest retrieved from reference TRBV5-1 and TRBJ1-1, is KAGVTQTPRYLIKTRGQQVTLSCSPISGHRSVSWYQQTPGQGLQFLFEYFSETQRNKGNFPGRFSGRQFSNSRSEMNVSTLELGDSALYLCASYYLGRYTEAFFGQGTRLTVV.